Listed below are T cell receptor beta chains from one sample, sequenced in a study of Graves' ophthalmopathy and Graves' hyperthyroidism. TCRdb ran MiXCR on the multiplex PCR reads and lists one entry per CDR3 protein. This sample yields 650,000 to 900,000 distinct CDR3 sequences, of which approximately 40% are seen a single time; 44% belongs to the top ten. What was sequenced was peripheral blood. The source is an adult man with Graves' ophthalmopathy. The CDR3 runs from the conserved cysteine through the conserved F or W. A D gene is named only where the DNA matches it firmly. A row's size may be missing; if present it is once, few, many or a size class.

>TRBD1|TRBJ2-7|.|TRBV12-3/TRBV12-4
CASSWGQGPTYEQYF
TGTGCCAGCAGCTGGGGACAGGGGCCAACCTACGAGCAGTACTTC
>.|TRBJ1-1|.|TRBV16
CASSLFRRDTEAFF
TGTGCCAGCAGTTTATTTAGGAGGGACACTGAAGCTTTCTTT
>.|TRBJ2-2|few|TRBV4-3
CASSVQGMGGELFF
TGCGCCAGCAGCGTACAGGGAATGGGCGGGGAGCTGTTTTTT
>.|TRBJ2-7|few|TRBV19
CASSPHYRAIGTYEQYF
TGTGCCAGTAGTCCCCATTATCGGGCTATCGGAACCTACGAGCAGTACTTC
>TRBD2|TRBJ2-2|.|TRBV25-1
CASRGLAAGELFF
TGTGCCAGCCGCGGACTAGCGGCCGGGGAGCTGTTTTTT
>.|TRBJ2-7|many|TRBV5-1
CASSLTASSYEQYF
TGCGCCAGCAGCTTGACGGCCAGCTCCTACGAGCAGTACTTC
>.|TRBJ1-5|few|TRBV24-1
CASSLKGSGGGQPQHF
TGTGCCAGCAGTTTGAAAGGATCAGGAGGTGGTCAGCCCCAGCATTTT
>TRBD1|TRBJ1-6|.|TRBV29-1
CSQGQGPSPLHF
TGCAGCCAGGGACAGGGTCCTTCACCCCTCCACTTT
>.|TRBJ2-5|many|TRBV20-1
CSADSRSGETQYF
TGCAGTGCCGACAGCAGGTCAGGCGAGACCCAGTACTTC
>.|TRBJ1-3|.|TRBV4-1
CASSPRTDSGNTIYF
TGCGCCAGCAGCCCCCGGACAGACTCTGGAAACACCATATATTTT
>.|TRBJ1-2|.|TRBV15
CATSRGTAFNYGYTF
TGTGCCACCAGCAGAGGGACAGCGTTTAACTATGGCTACACCTTC
>TRBD1|TRBJ2-7|.|TRBV15
CATSSIHRGPSYEQYF
TGTGCCACCAGCAGCATACACAGGGGTCCTTCCTACGAGCAGTACTTC
>.|TRBJ1-1|many|TRBV2
CASSTGETVNTEAFF
TGTGCCAGCAGCACCGGGGAGACGGTGAACACTGAAGCTTTCTTT
>.|TRBJ1-6|.|TRBV20-1
CSAREGTISPLHF
TGCAGTGCTAGAGAGGGGACAATCTCACCCCTCCACTTT
>.|TRBJ2-2|few|TRBV29-1
CSVRPSGNTGELFF
TGCAGCGTTCGGCCTTCGGGGAACACCGGGGAGCTGTTTTTT
>TRBD2|TRBJ2-5|.|TRBV5-1
CASSLEPGLQETQYF
TGCGCCAGCAGCTTGGAACCGGGACTACAAGAGACCCAGTACTTC
>.|TRBJ1-1|many|TRBV2
CASSEGGYNTEAFF
TGTGCCAGCAGTGAAGGCGGGTATAACACTGAAGCTTTCTTT
>.|TRBJ2-6|.|TRBV20-1
CSARAPTGYSGANVLTF
TGCAGTGCTAGAGCTCCAACAGGGTACTCTGGGGCCAACGTCCTGACTTTC
>TRBD1|TRBJ2-5|.|TRBV7-2
CASSLGDSMQKETQYF
TGTGCCAGCAGCTTAGGGGACAGTATGCAAAAAGAGACCCAGTACTTC
>TRBD1|TRBJ1-6|once|TRBV7-9
CASSRWDRSNSPLHF
TGTGCCAGCAGCCGCTGGGACAGATCCAATTCACCCCTCCACTTT
>.|TRBJ2-5|.|TRBV20-1
CSASIVAIQETQYF
TGCAGTGCTAGTATCGTGGCTATCCAAGAGACCCAGTACTTC
>TRBD1|TRBJ1-5|few|TRBV11-2
CASSWGTDQPQHF
TGTGCCAGCAGCTGGGGGACAGACCAGCCCCAGCATTTT
>.|TRBJ1-6|.|TRBV7-9
CASREGSSSYNSPLHF
TGTGCCAGCAGGGAAGGGAGCAGCTCCTATAATTCACCCCTCCACTTT
>.|TRBJ2-7|.|TRBV25-1
CASSPPGPGNSYEQYF
TGTGCCAGCAGTCCTCCTGGGCCAGGTAACTCCTACGAGCAGTACTTC
>.|TRBJ1-2|.|TRBV25-1
CASSEFNRVSDGYTF
TGTGCCAGCAGTGAATTTAACAGGGTTTCCGATGGCTACACCTTC
>.|TRBJ1-5|once|TRBV20-1
CSARSMEPAGGDHEQPQHF
TGCAGTGCTAGGTCCATGGAGCCAGCGGGAGGGGACCACGAGCAGCCCCAGCATTTT
>.|TRBJ1-6|.|TRBV19
CASRQGFDSPLHF
TGTGCCAGTCGTCAGGGGTTTGATTCACCCCTCCACTTT
>.|TRBJ1-1|many|TRBV10-3
CAISREQVNTEAFF
TGTGCCATCAGTCGAGAACAGGTCAACACTGAAGCTTTCTTT